This T cell receptor beta chain was identified during a study of shared clonotypes between healthy human individuals. Study summary: The donor group consisted of a couple of women and three men, aged 18 to 49. For every donor, three CD4 naive, three CD4 memory, two CD8 naive and one CD8 memory plates were used.

Study conclusions and caveats: Clonotypes that were shared across four donors made up approximately 5% of naive CD4 clonotypes.

Germline lookup yields CDR1 MNHNS and CDR2 SASEGT. This CDR3 has 14 amino acids. J was trimmed by 2 bases and V by 6 bases; bases with no gene match: 3. All the donors were Caucasian adults who lived in Nashville, Tennessee. A word on this clone: Its cognate antigen is unknown.

This table comes from immunoSEQ multiplex PCR, and its TCRdb copy is limited to in-frame clones, with some not included. The sample consists of about 700,000 clones, under 80% of them appearing once. This clonotype was obtained from a woman in her 30s in good health. The sample comprised memory CD4+ T cells sorted from blood. Subset: CD45RA-negative fraction. The chain combines TRBV6-1 with TRBJ2-3; 9 nucleotides match TRBD2. The CDR3 DNA follows: TGTGCCAGCAGGGCGGGAGGGAACACAGATACGCAGTATTTT. This gives the protein CASRAGGNTDTQYF.